Detailed here is one T cell receptor beta chain. In this sample, this clone turned up once. No antigen is known for it. There are no base qualities to consult, and no much larger clone falls within one base. The sample's time point label, decoded: tumor resected at nephrectomy. This specimen's treatment or condition label, per the study, means: treatment-naive control, cytoreductive nephrectomy. For controls, tumors were taken from treatment-naive renal cell carcinoma patients who had cytoreductive nephrectomy with no radiation beforehand. Every patient's renal cell carcinoma showed clear cell pathology. The control tumors used for TCR sequencing were from a few females and over nine males, were resected between about 2010 and 2015, and had a median patient age of around 50 years (range 40 to 82). Tumors were mechanically dissociated, digested with collagenase/hyaluronidase at 37 °C, processed in gentleMACS C tubes, and stored in liquid nitrogen. Genomic DNA for TCR sequencing was prepared using the QIAamp DNA Blood Mini Kit (Qiagen). Only samples passing all quality control checks were included in the analyses.

Following the manufacturer's recommendations, the immunoSEQ kit was used to generate TCR beta libraries from genomic DNA. To prepare the libraries, a first multiplex PCR with proprietary primers was run, followed by a second PCR that added unique barcodes, and a bead cleanup was done after each round. A positive control reaction and a negative control reaction, both provided in the kit, were run with every batch of samples. The final libraries underwent checking on an Agilent 4200 TapeStation D1000 ScreenTape, volumetric pooling, and quantification by qPCR. Sequencing ran on an Illumina NextSeq500 with a MidOutput 150-cycle cartridge, using 156 Read1 and 15 Index1 cycles with kit custom primers. The pooled library was loaded at 1.0 pM with around 20% PhiX control spiked in. Processing in the source paper ran as follows. Vendor-processed data were analyzed in R, and a clonotype was defined as all T cells sharing the same CDR3 nucleotide sequence. In the clone abundance analyses, frequencies in each sample were normalized to that sample's 10,000 most abundant clones. Public T cell clones, which averaged fewer than five per sample, were excluded before analysis. ImmunoMap was used for dominant motif analysis with the PAM10 matrix, a gap penalty of 30, and a homology threshold of 0.3, and any motif reaching a cumulative frequency of at least 0.01 was considered dominant. TCRdb limited this immuneACCESS table to in-frame rearrangements with V and J called. A share of clones is missing; checked studies link under half to unresolved V genes, and the rest is unexplained. Clonal size and the V and J genes are those of that table, whereas D and trimming came from the DNA. The sample table shows about 10,000 clones, and more than 50% are seen once. More than 9.5% of the sample rests with the top ten.

The germline V gene (reference sequence) gives CDR1 as LNHDA and CDR2 as SQIVND. Relative to germline, V is missing 5 bases and J is missing 4 bases, with 10 bases of the junction outside any gene match. Measured from the cysteine to the phenylalanine, the CDR3 is 17 residues long. Here the CDR3 DNA is all that survives: 51 bases in frame from base 1. The sample is drawn from a study of radiation and T cells in renal cell carcinoma (TCRdb year 2020). With regard to the full study: In total, some 50 samples underwent TCR beta sequencing: some 25 tumors plus 27 peripheral blood samples. A total of approximately 4 million unique CDR3 nucleotide sequences, encoding 2,500,000 or so unique CDR3 amino acid sequences, were found across all 50 or so samples. Here is what the overall study found, with its caveats: Irradiated tumors showed higher TCR clonality than controls, with the top 100 clonotypes averaging about 50% of the repertoire versus approximately 43% in nephrectomy-only tumors. Effects of radiation dose or scheduling on the TCR repertoire could not be addressed with the single-armed trial design. A greater number of dominant CDR3 motifs was detected in irradiated tumors than in control tumors, and a larger share of the repertoire was occupied by these motifs in irradiated tumors than in control tumors. Because only small tumor regions of approximately 0.91 g were available, intratumoral heterogeneity was not captured.

Here the sequenced sample was tumor tissue, taken from a patient whose treatment was nephrectomy without radiotherapy. The sequence is built from TRBV19 and TRBJ2-1; TRBD2 agrees with 11 junctional bases. This receptor was obtained from a man aged 40-55 years with renal cell carcinoma. The base sequence is TGTGCCAGTAGTCCACGACTGGGACTAGCGGTATACAATGAGCAGTTCTTC. It translates as CASSPRLGLAVYNEQFF.